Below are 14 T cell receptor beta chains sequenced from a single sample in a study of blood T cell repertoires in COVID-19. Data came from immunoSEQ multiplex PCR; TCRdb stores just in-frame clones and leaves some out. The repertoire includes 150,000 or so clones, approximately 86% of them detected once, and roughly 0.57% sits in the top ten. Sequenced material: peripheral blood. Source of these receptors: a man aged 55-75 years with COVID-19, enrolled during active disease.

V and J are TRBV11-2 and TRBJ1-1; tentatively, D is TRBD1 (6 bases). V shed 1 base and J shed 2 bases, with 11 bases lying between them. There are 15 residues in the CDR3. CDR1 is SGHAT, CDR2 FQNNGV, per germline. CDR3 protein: CASSLVRTVNTEAFF. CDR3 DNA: TGTGCCAGCAGCTTAGTCCGGACAGTCAACACTGAAGCTTTCTTT.

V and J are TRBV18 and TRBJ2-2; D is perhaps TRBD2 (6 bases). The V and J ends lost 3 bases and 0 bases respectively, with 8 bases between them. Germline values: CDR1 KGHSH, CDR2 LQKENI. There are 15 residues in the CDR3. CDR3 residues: CASSPGLTNTGELFF. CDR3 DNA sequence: TGTGCCAGCTCACCGGGACTGACGAACACCGGGGAGCTGTTTTTT.

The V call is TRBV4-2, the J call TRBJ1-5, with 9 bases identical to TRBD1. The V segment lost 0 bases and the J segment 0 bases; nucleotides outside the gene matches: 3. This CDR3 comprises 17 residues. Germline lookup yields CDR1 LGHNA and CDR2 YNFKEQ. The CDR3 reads CASSQDLQGASNQPQHF. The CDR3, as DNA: TGTGCCAGCAGCCAAGACCTACAGGGGGCTAGCAATCAGCCCCAGCATTTT.

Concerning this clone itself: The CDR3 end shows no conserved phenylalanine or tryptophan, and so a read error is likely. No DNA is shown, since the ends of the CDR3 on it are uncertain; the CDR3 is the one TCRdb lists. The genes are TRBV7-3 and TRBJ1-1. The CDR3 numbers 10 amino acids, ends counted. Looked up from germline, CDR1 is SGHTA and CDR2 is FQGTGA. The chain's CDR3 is CASSESYNLL.

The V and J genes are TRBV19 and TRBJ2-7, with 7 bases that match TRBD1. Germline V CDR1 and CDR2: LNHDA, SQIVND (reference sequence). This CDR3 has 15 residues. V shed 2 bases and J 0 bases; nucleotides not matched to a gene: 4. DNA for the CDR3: TGTGCCAGTAGTATACAGGACAGGAGCTCCTACGAGCAGTACTTC. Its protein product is CASSIQDRSSYEQYF.

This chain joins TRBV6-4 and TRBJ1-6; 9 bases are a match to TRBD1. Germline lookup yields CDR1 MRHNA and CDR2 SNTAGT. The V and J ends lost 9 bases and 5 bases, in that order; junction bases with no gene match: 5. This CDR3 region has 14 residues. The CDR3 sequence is CARGTGTDNSPLHF. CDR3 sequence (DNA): TGTGCCAGAGGGACAGGGACTGATAATTCACCCCTCCACTTT.

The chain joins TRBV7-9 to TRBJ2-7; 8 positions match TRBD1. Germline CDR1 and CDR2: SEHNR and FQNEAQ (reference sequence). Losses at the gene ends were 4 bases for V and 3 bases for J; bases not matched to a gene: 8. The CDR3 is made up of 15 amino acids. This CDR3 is CASSSGTGSSYEQYF. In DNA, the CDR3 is TGTGCCAGCAGCTCAGGGACAGGTAGTAGCTACGAGCAGTACTTC.

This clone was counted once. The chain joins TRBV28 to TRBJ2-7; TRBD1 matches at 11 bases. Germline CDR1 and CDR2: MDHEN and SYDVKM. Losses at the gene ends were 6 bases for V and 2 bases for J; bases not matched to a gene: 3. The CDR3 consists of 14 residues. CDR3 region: CASSRTGGPYEQYF. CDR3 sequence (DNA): TGTGCCAGCAGCAGGACAGGGGGCCCCTACGAGCAGTACTTC.

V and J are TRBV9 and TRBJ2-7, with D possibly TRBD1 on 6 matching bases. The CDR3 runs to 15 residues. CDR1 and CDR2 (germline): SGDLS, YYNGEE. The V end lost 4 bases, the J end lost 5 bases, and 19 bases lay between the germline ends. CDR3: CASSTQTGPTHEQYF. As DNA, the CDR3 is TGTGCCAGCAGCACACAAACAGGGCCCACCCACGAGCAGTACTTC.

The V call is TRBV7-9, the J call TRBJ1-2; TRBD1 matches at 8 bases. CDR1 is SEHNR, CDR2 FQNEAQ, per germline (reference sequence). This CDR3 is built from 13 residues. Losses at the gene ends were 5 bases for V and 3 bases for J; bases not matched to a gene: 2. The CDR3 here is CASSPDRDYGYTF. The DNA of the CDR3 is TGTGCCAGCAGCCCGGACAGGGACTATGGCTACACCTTC.

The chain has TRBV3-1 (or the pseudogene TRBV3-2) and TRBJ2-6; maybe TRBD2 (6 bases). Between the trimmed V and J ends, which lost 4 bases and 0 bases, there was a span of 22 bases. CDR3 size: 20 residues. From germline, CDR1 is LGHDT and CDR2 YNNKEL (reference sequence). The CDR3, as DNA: TGTGCCAGCAGCCCGAGCGGCCTGGAGGGATCGTACTCTGGGGCCAACGTCCTGACTTTC. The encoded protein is CASSPSGLEGSYSGANVLTF.

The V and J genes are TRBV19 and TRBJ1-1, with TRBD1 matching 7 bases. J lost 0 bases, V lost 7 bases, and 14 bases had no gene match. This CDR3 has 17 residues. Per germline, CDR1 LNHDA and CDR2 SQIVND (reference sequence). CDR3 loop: CASTKETGKVMNTEAFF. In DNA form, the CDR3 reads TGTGCCAGTACCAAGGAGACAGGGAAGGTCATGAACACTGAAGCTTTCTTT.

Here the CDR3 reads CAISSGPPYNQPQHF. DNA of the CDR3: TGTGCCATCAGCTCAGGGCCACCATACAATCAGCCCCAGCATTTT. The rearrangement joins TRBV10-3 to TRBJ1-5; D possibly corresponds to TRBD1 (5 bases). The CDR3 extends over 15 amino acids. V shed 6 bases and J shed 3 bases, with 15 bases lying between them. The germline V gene has CDR1 ENHRY and CDR2 SYGVKD.

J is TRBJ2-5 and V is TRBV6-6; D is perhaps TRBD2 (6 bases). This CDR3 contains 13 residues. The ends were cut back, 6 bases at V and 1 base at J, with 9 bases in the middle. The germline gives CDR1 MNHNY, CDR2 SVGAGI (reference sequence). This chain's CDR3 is CASSRGSQETQYF. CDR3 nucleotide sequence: TGTGCCAGCAGCCGGGGGAGCCAAGAGACCCAGTACTTC.